This T cell receptor (beta chain) was identified during a study of PD-1 blockade in classical Hodgkin lymphoma. General study results and limits: Newly diagnosed patients were said to have less baseline TCR diversity than healthy donors did. Compared with baseline, CD4+ but not CD8+ TCR diversity had risen significantly by C4D1. Diversity similar to that of newly diagnosed patients was seen at baseline in complete responders.

Each patient relapsed following autologous stem cell transplantation, and prior brentuximab vedotin exposure differed. In germline, CDR1 is SGHTA, CDR2 FQGNSA. V lost 5 bases and J lost 8, with 19 bases in between. The CDR3 is 14 residues long. In regard to this clone: The antigen remains undetermined.

Data came from immunoSEQ multiplex PCR; TCRdb stores just in-frame clones and leaves some out. Counted here are tens of thousands of clones, over 60% occurring once; the ten biggest clones make up roughly 16%. The material sequenced was peripheral blood mononuclear cells (PBMCs), taken before the second cycle of nivolumab. The rearrangement links TRBV7-2 to TRBJ2-7; TRBD2 might be the D (6 bases). This clonotype was obtained from a human donor with classical Hodgkin lymphoma. The DNA for the CDR3 is TGTGCCAGCAGCCCTATAGCGGAGGGGCTTAAGCAGTACTTC. As protein: CASSPIAEGLKQYF.